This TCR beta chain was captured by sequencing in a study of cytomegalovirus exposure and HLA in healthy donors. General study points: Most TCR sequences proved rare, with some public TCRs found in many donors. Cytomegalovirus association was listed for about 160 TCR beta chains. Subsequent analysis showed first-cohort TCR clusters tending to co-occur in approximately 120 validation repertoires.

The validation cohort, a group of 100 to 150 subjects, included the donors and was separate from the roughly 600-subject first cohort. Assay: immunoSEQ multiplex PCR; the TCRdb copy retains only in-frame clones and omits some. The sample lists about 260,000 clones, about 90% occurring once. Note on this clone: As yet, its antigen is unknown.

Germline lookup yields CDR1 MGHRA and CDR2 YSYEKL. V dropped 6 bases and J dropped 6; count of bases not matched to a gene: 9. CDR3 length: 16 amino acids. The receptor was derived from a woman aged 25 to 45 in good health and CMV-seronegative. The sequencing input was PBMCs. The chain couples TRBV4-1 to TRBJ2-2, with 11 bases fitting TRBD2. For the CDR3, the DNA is TGCGCCAGCAGTTTGGGGGGACTAGCGGACGCCGGGGAGCTGTTTTTT. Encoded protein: CASSLGGLADAGELFF.